The 11 T cell receptor beta chains presented below share a single source sample, sequenced in a study of cytomegalovirus exposure and HLA in healthy donors. With 60 Vbeta and 13 Jbeta primers, the PCR was carried out. The assay was immunoSEQ multiplex PCR, and TCRdb's table has in-frame clones only and misses some. The repertoire has approximately 140,000 clones, over 70% of them found once; the top ten carry more than 0.75%. Sequenced sample: PBMCs. These TCRs come from a man in his late teens or twenties in good health and CMV-seronegative.

The chain recombines TRBV6-5 with TRBJ1-2, with D possibly TRBD1 on 6 matching bases. Per the germline V gene, CDR1 is MNHEY and CDR2 is SVGAGI. This CDR3 is 13 amino acids long. V lost 10 bases and J lost 1, with 13 bases in between. The CDR3 sequence is CATSRRGNYGYTF. DNA of the CDR3: TGTGCCACCTCACGCAGGGGTAACTATGGCTACACCTTC.

The chain employs TRBV7-9 and TRBJ1-4; a possible D gene is TRBD1 (5 bases). CDR1 SEHNR and CDR2 FQNEAQ come from the germline V gene (reference sequence). V was cut by 2 bases and J by 7 bases, with 11 bases left in between. The CDR3 is made up of 14 amino acids. CDR3 region: CASSLTGGAEKLFF. Written as DNA, the CDR3 is TGTGCCAGCAGCTTAACCGGCGGGGCTGAAAAACTGTTTTTT.

The CDR3, as DNA: TGTGCCAGTAGTATAGTTGCGACTAGCGGGGCAGGAGATACGCAGTATTTT. Translation: CASSIVATSGAGDTQYF. The chain carries TRBV19 and TRBJ2-3, with 11 bases aligning to TRBD2. Germline-derived CDR1 and CDR2 are LNHDA and SQIVND (reference sequence). V gave up 1 base and J gave up 5 bases; unmatched junction bases: 8. CDR3 size: 17 residues.

The chain has TRBV6-1 and TRBJ2-7; 8 bases agree with TRBD2. Germline CDR1 reads MNHNS; CDR2 reads SASEGT. V lost 5 bases to trimming and J lost 0 bases; unmatched junction nucleotides: 6. This CDR3 contains 15 residues. Written as DNA, the CDR3 is TGTGCCAGCAGTTCTAGCGGGTTCAGCTCCTACGAGCAGTACTTC. Protein: CASSSSGFSSYEQYF.

The sample holds a few counts of this clone. The gene calls are TRBV5-4 and TRBJ2-2; the D gene is possibly TRBD2 (6 bases). Germline V gene sequence: CDR1 SGHNT, CDR2 YYREEE (reference sequence). The CDR3 covers 15 residues. V shed 0 bases and J shed 4 bases, with 10 bases lying between them. CDR3 sequence: CASSLDRRGTGELFF. In nucleotides, the CDR3 is TGTGCCAGCAGCTTGGACCGGCGGGGCACCGGGGAGCTGTTTTTT.

The chain couples TRBV6-5 to TRBJ1-5, with 8 positions matching TRBD1. Germline CDR1 and CDR2: MNHEY and SVGAGI. With V trimmed by 6 bases and J by 8 bases, 6 bases remained unmatched. The CDR3 has 13 amino acids. The CDR3 nucleotides are TGTGCCAGCAGCCGGGACAGGTTAGAGCCCCAGCATTTT. The encoded protein is CASSRDRLEPQHF.

The rearrangement links TRBV28 to TRBJ1-2, with TRBD1 matching over 10 bases. J lost 4 bases, V lost 6 bases, and 8 bases had no gene match. CDR1 is MDHEN and CDR2 is SYDVKM in the germline V gene. This CDR3 region has 15 residues. The DNA of the CDR3 is TGTGCCAGCAGCTCGACAGGGGGCTACAGCTATGGCTACACCTTC. Amino acids: CASSSTGGYSYGYTF.

The chain has TRBV5-1 and TRBJ2-1, with 10 bases matching TRBD1. The CDR3 covers 17 residues. Germline V gene sequence: CDR1 SGHRS, CDR2 YFSETQ. The V gene end was trimmed by 0 bases and the J gene end by 14 bases; junction bases not matched to a gene: 17. CDR3 sequence (DNA): TGCGCCAGCAGCTTGGAACGAGGCTCCGGGACAGGGGACGGGAAGTTCTTC. Amino acids: CASSLERGSGTGDGKFF.

The genes are TRBV30 and TRBJ2-2; TRBD1 might be the D (5 bases). The CDR3 length is 13 residues. Germline assignment: CDR1 GTSNPN and CDR2 SVGIG (reference sequence). V gave up 4 bases and J gave up 7 bases, with 13 bases separating them. The CDR3 DNA reads TGTGCCTGGAAAGGGCAGGGAATCGGGGAGCTGTTTTTT. Its protein is CAWKGQGIGELFF.

The chain is built from TRBV6-5 and TRBJ1-1; D is unresolved. V lost 0 bases, J lost 0 bases, and 5 bases lay in between. Germline CDR1 reads MNHEY; CDR2 reads SVGAGI. The CDR3 loop spans 14 amino acids. CDR3 coding DNA: TGTGCCAGCAGTTACTCGCTATTGAACACTGAAGCTTTCTTT. Protein: CASSYSLLNTEAFF.

The V and J genes are TRBV5-1 and TRBJ1-1; 7 bases map to TRBD1. The CDR3 is made up of 14 amino acids. Germline loops: CDR1 SGHRS, CDR2 YFSETQ. V was clipped by 4 bases and J by 1 base; unmatched bases: 4. The CDR3 DNA follows: TGCGCCAGCAGCCTGGGACAGAGGAACACTGAAGCTTTCTTT. Translation gives CASSLGQRNTEAFF.